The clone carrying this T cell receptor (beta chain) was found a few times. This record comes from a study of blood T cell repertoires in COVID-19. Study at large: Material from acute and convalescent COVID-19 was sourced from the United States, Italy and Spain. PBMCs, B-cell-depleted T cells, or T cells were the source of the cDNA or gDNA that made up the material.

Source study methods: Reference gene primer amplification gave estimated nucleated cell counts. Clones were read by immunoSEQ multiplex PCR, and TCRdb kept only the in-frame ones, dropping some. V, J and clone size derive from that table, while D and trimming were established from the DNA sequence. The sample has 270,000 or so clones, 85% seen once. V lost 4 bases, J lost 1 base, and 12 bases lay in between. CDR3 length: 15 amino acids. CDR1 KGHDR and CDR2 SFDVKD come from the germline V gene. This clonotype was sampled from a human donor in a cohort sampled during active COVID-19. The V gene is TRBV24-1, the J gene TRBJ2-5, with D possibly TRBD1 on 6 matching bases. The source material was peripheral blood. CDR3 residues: CATSDSGQPQETQYF. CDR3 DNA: TGTGCCACCAGTGACTCCGGACAGCCCCAAGAGACCCAGTACTTC.